This TCR beta chain was identified in a study of T cell responses to AZD1222 COVID-19 vaccine (dated by TCRdb to about 2021). The study in broad terms: AZD1222 recipients with second doses at about 4 weeks or about 12 weeks were pooled, because spike-specific TCR depth and breadth did not differ between schedules. Trial participants were enrolled by age into subgroups of 18-55, 56-69 and 70-plus years, and around 150, 29 and 61 TCR-sequenced participants, respectively, were included in these subgroups. TCR sequencing was performed for about 250 trial participants, of whom about 200 were given two doses of AZD1222 and approximately 25 were given two doses of MenACWY control vaccine. The study at large found these results: Only six AZD1222 recipients were SARS-CoV-2 seropositive at baseline, limiting conclusions about previously exposed vaccinees. Most participants were white British and females outnumbered males, and the authors suggested that clonal diversity may have been underestimated. The whole spike protein was spanned by vaccine-associated CD4 TCRs, and dominant responses were seen in regions 160-218 and 743-854. Because no samples from the day 14 peak response were available, repertoires could be characterized only after the peak T cell response. Reportedly, almost half of the unique spike-specific TCRs recognized epitopes lying outside the regions that are mutated in the B.1.351 and B.1.1.7 variants. Spike-specific TCR breadth and depth rose significantly after two AZD1222 doses compared with day 0 and with MenACWY recipients. The 56-69-year group was small, and its depth increase did not reach significance, likely because of low power.

The intended sense of this specimen's time point label: baseline before first vaccination. Samples from vaccinated people were obtained from the UK trials COV001 and COV002, which included a single-blind randomized controlled phase 2/3 trial of AZD1222 (ChAdOx1 nCoV-19) in healthy adults. For TCRbeta chain sequencing, PBMC samples were collected from trial participants at day 0 and at day 28 after the second dose. CDR1 and CDR2 (MNHEY, SVGAGI) derive from the germline V gene. The CDR3 numbers 13 residues from cysteine through phenylalanine. Here the CDR3 DNA is all that survives: 39 bases in frame from base 1. The junction shows trimming of 7 bases on V and 9 bases on J, plus 17 bases between the germline ends. Concerning this clone itself: Its specific antigen is unknown. No much larger clone exists at a distance of one base, and base qualities are not known.

The CDR3 regions of human TCRbeta chains were analyzed by immunosequencing. In the authors' own workflow: Repertoire TCRs were matched against a reference library of SARS-CoV-2-specific TCRs generated with the MIRA antigen-specificity platform. Breadth was defined as the fraction of unique TCRs that were SARS-CoV-2-associated, and depth was defined as the fraction of total T cells that were SARS-CoV-2-associated. Using the MIRA data, each spike-specific TCR was mapped to the spike region that the TCR reacts to and placed in a CD4 or CD8 class. Log10-transformed breadth and depth values were compared by one-way ANOVA with Sidak's multiple comparisons tests. TCRdb carries this immuneACCESS record with in-frame sequences only. Its versions omit some clonotypes, under half of them owing to an unresolved V gene in the studies checked, with the rest unexplained. V and J calls and clone size are given by that table; D and trimming were obtained from the DNA. The table for this sample lists about 140,000 clones; 80% to 90% of them were counted only once. 2.5% to 3% of the sample goes to the ten largest clones.

The sequence links TRBV6-5 to TRBJ2-3; the D gene could be either TRBD1 or TRBD2, each agreeing at 7 bases. The input for sequencing was peripheral blood, taken on day 0 of AZD1222 vaccination. This clonotype was obtained from an adult in good health. The nucleotides are TGTGCCAGCATCAAAAGACAGGGAGGGACGCAGTATTTT. Translated, this gives CASIKRQGGTQYF.